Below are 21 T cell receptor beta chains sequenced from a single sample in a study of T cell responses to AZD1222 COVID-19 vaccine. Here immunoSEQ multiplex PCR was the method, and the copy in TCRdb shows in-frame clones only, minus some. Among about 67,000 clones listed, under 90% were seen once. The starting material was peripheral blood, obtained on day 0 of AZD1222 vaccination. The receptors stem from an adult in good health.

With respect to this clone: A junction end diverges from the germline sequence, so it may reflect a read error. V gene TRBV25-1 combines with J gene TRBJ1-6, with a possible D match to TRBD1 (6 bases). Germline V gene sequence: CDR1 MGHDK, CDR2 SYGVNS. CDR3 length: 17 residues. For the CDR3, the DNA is TGTGCCTGCAGATTAACCGGGACACCCGAAAATAATTCACCCCTCCACTTT. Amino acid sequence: CACRLTGTPENNSPLHF.

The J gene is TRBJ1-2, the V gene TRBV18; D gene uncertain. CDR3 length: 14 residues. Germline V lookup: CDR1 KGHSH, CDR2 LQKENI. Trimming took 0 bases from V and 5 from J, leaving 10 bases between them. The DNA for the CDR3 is TGTGCCAGCTCACCACCCCTCGAGGTATATGGCTACACCTTC. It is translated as CASSPPLEVYGYTF.

CDR3 coding DNA: TGTGCCAGTACCGGACAGGGCATCCATCAGCCCCAGCATTTT. As protein: CASTGQGIHQPQHF. This chain connects TRBV19 to TRBJ1-5; 8 bases fit TRBD1. Germline V CDR1 and CDR2: LNHDA, SQIVND (reference sequence). This CDR3 is built from 14 residues. Trimming removed 7 bases from V and 5 bases from J; junction bases left unmatched: 7.

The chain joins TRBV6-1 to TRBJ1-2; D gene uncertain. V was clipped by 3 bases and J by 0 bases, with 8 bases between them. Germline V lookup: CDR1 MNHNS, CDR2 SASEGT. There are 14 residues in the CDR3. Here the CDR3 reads CASSDLNSNYGYTF. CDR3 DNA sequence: TGTGCCAGCAGTGATTTAAACTCTAACTATGGCTACACCTTC.

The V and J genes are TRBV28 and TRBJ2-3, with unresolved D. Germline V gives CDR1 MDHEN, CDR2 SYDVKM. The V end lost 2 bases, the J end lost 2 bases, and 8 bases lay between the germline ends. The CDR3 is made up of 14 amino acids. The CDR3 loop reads CASSLIPVTDTQYF. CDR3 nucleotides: TGTGCCAGCAGTTTAATTCCTGTCACAGATACGCAGTATTTT.

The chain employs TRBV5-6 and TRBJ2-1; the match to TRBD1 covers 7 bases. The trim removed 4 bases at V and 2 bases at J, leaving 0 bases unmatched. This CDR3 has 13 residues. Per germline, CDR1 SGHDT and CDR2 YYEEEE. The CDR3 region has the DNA TGTGCCAGCAGCGGACAGGCCTACAATGAGCAGTTCTTC. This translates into CASSGQAYNEQFF.

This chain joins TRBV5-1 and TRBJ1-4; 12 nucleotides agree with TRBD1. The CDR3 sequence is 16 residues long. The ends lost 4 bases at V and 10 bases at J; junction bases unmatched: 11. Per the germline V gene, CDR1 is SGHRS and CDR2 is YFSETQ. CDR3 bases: TGCGCCAGCAGCCACACAAGGGACAGGGGGCGTGGAAAACTGTTTTTT. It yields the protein CASSHTRDRGRGKLFF. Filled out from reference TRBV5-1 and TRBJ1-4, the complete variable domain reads KAGVTQTPRYLIKTRGQQVTLSCSPISGHRSVSWYQQTPGQGLQFLFEYFSETQRNKGNFPGRFSGRQFSNSRSEMNVSTLELGDSALYLCASSHTRDRGRGKLFFGSGTQLSVL.

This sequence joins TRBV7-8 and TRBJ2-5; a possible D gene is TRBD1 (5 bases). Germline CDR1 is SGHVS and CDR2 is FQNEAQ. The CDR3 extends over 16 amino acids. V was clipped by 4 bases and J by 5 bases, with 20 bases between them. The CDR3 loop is CASSYPPPGLVETQYF. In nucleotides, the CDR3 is TGTGCCAGCAGCTACCCCCCTCCAGGGTTAGTGGAGACCCAGTACTTC.

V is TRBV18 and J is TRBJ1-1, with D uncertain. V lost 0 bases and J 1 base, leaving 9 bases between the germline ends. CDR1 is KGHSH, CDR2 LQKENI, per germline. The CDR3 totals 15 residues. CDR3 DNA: TGTGCCAGCTCACCACCGGTTAGGTCGAACACTGAAGCTTTCTTT. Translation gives CASSPPVRSNTEAFF.

CDR3 sequence (DNA): TGTGCCAGCAGCAATGTAGGCAGATGGAACACTGAAGCTTTCTTT. Amino acid sequence: CASSNVGRWNTEAFF. J is TRBJ1-1 and V is TRBV6-2 or TRBV6-3; no definite D call. CDR3 length equals 15 residues. V shed 6 bases and J shed 1 base, with 15 bases lying between them. In germline, CDR1 is MNHEY, CDR2 SVGEGT.

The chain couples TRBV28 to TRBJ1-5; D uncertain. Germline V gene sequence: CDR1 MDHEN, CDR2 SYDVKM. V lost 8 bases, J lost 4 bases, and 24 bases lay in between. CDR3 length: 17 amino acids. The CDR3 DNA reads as TGTGCCAGCCGGCATTCCTTCACTCTACTCCTAAATCAGCCCCAGCATTTT. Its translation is CASRHSFTLLLNQPQHF.

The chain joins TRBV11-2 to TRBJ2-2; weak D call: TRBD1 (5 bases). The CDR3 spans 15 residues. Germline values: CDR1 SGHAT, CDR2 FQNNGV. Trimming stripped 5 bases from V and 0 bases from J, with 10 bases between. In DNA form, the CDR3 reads TGTGCCAGCAGCAAGGACAACACGAACACCGGGGAGCTGTTTTTT. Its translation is CASSKDNTNTGELFF. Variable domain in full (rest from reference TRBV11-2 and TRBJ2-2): EAGVAQSPRYKIIEKRQSVAFWCNPISGHATLYWYQQILGQGPKLLIQFQNNGVVDDSQLPKDRFSAERLKGVDSTLKIQPAKLEDSAVYLCASSKDNTNTGELFFGEGSRLTVL.

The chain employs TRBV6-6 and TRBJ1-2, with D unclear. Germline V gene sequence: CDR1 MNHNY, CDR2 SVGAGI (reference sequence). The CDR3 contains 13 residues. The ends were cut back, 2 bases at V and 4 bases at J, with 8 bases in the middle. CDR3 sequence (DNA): TGTGCCAGCAGTTACAGCGACTCCTATGGCTACACCTTC. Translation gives CASSYSDSYGYTF.

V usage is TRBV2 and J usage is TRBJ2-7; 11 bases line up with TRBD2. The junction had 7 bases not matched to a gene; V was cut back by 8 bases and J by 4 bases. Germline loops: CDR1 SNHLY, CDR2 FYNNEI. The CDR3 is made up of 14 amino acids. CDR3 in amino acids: CASRLAGGIYEQYF. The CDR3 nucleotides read TGTGCCAGCCGGCTAGCGGGGGGTATTTACGAGCAGTACTTC.

CDR3 in amino acids: CASSPTGGWYEQYF. As DNA, the CDR3 is TGTGCCAGCAGTCCAACAGGGGGATGGTACGAGCAGTACTTC. The chain uses TRBV27 and TRBJ2-7; TRBD1 aligns across 8 bases. The V gene end was trimmed by 5 bases and the J gene end by 4 bases; junction bases not matched to a gene: 7. Germline loops: CDR1 MNHEY, CDR2 SMNVEV (reference sequence). The CDR3 length is 14 residues.

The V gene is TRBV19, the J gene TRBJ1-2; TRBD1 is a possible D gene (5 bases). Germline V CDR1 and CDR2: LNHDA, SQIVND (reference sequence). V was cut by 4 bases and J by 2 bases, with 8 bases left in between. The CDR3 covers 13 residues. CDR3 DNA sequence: TGTGCCAGTAGTACGACAGTGAACTATGGCTACACCTTC. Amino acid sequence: CASSTTVNYGYTF.

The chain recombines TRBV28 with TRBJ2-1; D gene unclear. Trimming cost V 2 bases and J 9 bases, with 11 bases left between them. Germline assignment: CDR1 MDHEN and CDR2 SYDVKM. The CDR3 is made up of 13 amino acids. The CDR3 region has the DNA TGTGCCAGCAGTTTAGTTCGAAGAACTGAGCAGTTCTTC. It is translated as CASSLVRRTEQFF.

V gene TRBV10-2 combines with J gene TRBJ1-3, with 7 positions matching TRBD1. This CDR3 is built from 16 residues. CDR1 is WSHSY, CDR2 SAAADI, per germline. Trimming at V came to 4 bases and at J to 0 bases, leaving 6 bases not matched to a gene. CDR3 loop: CASSGLNRGSGNTIYF. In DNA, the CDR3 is TGCGCCAGCAGTGGGCTTAACAGGGGCTCTGGAAACACCATATATTTT.

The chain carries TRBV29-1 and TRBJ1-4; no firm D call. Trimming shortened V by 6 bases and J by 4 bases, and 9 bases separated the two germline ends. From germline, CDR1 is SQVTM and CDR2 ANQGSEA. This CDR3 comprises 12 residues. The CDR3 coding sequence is TGCAGCGTCATGACGGATAATGAAAAACTGTTTTTT. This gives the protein CSVMTDNEKLFF.

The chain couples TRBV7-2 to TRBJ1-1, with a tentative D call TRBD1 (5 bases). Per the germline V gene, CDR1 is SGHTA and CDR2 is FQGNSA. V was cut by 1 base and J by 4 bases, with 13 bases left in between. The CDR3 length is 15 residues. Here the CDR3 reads CASSLGGAAGTEAFF. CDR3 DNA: TGTGCCAGCAGCTTAGGGGGCGCGGCGGGCACTGAAGCTTTCTTT.

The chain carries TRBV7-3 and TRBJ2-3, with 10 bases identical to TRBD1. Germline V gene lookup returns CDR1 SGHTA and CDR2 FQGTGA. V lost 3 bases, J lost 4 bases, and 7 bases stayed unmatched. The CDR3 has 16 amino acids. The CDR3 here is CASSFSGQGPSDTQYF. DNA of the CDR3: TGTGCCAGCAGCTTTTCGGGACAGGGGCCCTCAGATACGCAGTATTTT. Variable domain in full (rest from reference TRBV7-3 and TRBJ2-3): GAGVSQTPSNKVTEKGKYVELRCDPISGHTALYWYRQSLGQGPEFLIYFQGTGAADDSGLPNDRFFAVRPEGSVSTLKIQRTERGDSAVYLCASSFSGQGPSDTQYFGPGTRLTVL.